The 22 T cell receptor beta chains given below trace back to one sample, sequenced in a study of blood T cell repertoires in COVID-19 (dated by TCRdb to 2020 to 2022). The library was prepared using the immunoSEQ multiplex PCR assay. In TCRdb, the immuneACCESS table is reduced to in-frame sequences with V and J assigned. These tables do not hold every clone; where another copy was compared, an unresolved V gene accounts for under half, and the others remain unexplained. This sample has about 74,000 clones in its table, and 70% to 90% of those were observed once. The ten largest account for less than 3% of the sample. The sample taken for sequencing was peripheral blood. These receptors were taken from a man in his sixties or seventies with active or convalescent COVID-19.

This chain links TRBV29-1 with TRBJ1-1, with 8 bases that match TRBD1. The CDR3 is made up of 13 amino acids. Germline assignment: CDR1 SQVTM and CDR2 ANQGSEA. Unmatched junction bases numbered 11, after V lost 7 bases and J lost 7 bases. CDR3 nucleotide sequence: TGCAGCGGGGGGGGACAGGCTGGTATTGAAGCTTTCTTT. Protein sequence: CSGGGQAGIEAFF.

The rearrangement joins TRBV19 to TRBJ2-7; TRBD2 aligns across 11 bases. The V segment lost 3 bases and the J segment 7 bases; nucleotides outside the gene matches: 8. This CDR3 has 15 residues. Germline CDR1 is LNHDA and CDR2 is SQIVND (reference sequence). The CDR3 DNA reads TGTGCCAGTAGTATGGGGACTAGCGGTCTACGGGAGCAGTACTTC. Translated, it gives CASSMGTSGLREQYF.

The chain recombines TRBV7-6 with TRBJ2-5; no clear D gene. V lost 1 base and J 7 bases, leaving 4 bases between the germline ends. Germline V gene sequence: CDR1 SGHVS, CDR2 FNYEAQ. The CDR3 runs to 11 residues. CDR3 DNA sequence: TGTGCCAGCAGCTTAGGAGGGACCCAGTACTTC. It encodes CASSLGGTQYF. Filled out from reference TRBV7-6 and TRBJ2-5, the complete variable domain reads GAGVSQSPRYKVTKRGQDVALRCDPISGHVSLYWYRQALGQGPEFLTYFNYEAQQDKSGLPNDRFSAERPEGSISTLTIQRTEQRDSAMYRCASSLGGTQYFGPGTRLLVL.

The V call is TRBV5-6, the J call TRBJ2-5; TRBD2 matches 7 bases. J gave up 4 bases and V 0 bases, and 6 bases lay outside the gene matches. Germline V gives CDR1 SGHDT, CDR2 YYEEEE. This CDR3 has 15 residues. CDR3 sequence reads: CASSLAAGRLETQYF. CDR3 nucleotide sequence: TGTGCCAGCAGCTTGGCAGCGGGAAGGTTAGAGACCCAGTACTTC.

This clone was observed once. DNA for the CDR3: TGTGCCAGCAGCCCTGGTGCAGGGTTGAGGGAGCAGTACTTC. Protein product: CASSPGAGLREQYF. The chain carries TRBV11-2 and TRBJ2-7, with TRBD1 as a possible D gene (5 bases). CDR3 length: 14 amino acids. V was shortened by 5 bases and J by 7 bases, with 18 bases between the two germline ends. Germline lookup yields CDR1 SGHAT and CDR2 FQNNGV.

The chain has TRBV10-3 and TRBJ2-3; 10 positions agree with TRBD2. This CDR3 contains 17 residues. Looked up from germline, CDR1 is ENHRY and CDR2 is SYGVKD. J gave up 2 bases and V 5 bases, and 10 bases lay outside the gene matches. CDR3 bases: TGTGCCATCAGTCGCTCCTCTAGCGGGGGTAACACAGATACGCAGTATTTT. It yields the protein CAISRSSSGGNTDTQYF.

Here the CDR3 reads CASSVETGTVTDTQYF. CDR3 DNA sequence: TGTGCCAGCAGCGTAGAAACCGGGACAGTCACAGATACGCAGTATTTT. The V call is TRBV9, the J call TRBJ2-3; 7 bases are shared with TRBD1. V lost 0 bases, J lost 2 bases, and 6 bases stayed unmatched. Germline CDR1 SGDLS, CDR2 YYNGEE. The CDR3 consists of 16 residues.

The chain has TRBV19 and TRBJ2-5, with D possibly TRBD1 on 5 matching bases. V was cut by 4 bases and J by 0 bases, with 12 bases left in between. The CDR3 runs 15 residues. The germline V gene encodes CDR1 LNHDA and CDR2 SQIVND (reference sequence). This chain's CDR3 is CASSTVTAYQETQYF. CDR3 nucleotide sequence: TGTGCCAGTAGTACCGTGACAGCGTACCAAGAGACCCAGTACTTC. Complete variable domain (other parts from reference TRBV19 and TRBJ2-5): DGGITQSPKYLFRKEGQNVTLSCEQNLNHDAMYWYRQDPGQGLRLIYYSQIVNDFQKGDIAEGYSVSREKKESFPLTVTSAQKNPTAFYLCASSTVTAYQETQYFGPGTRLLVL.

This rearrangement joins TRBV28 to TRBJ1-4; tentatively, D is TRBD1 (6 bases). Germline CDR1 reads MDHEN; CDR2 reads SYDVKM. This CDR3 comprises 13 residues. Trimming took 3 bases from V and 7 from J, leaving 9 bases between them. CDR3 region: CASSFVGAEKLFF. For the CDR3, the DNA is TGTGCCAGCAGTTTTGTGGGGGCTGAAAAACTGTTTTTT.

The genes are TRBV12-5 and TRBJ1-2; TRBD1 agrees at 12 bases. There are 16 residues in the CDR3. V shed 6 bases and J 0 bases; nucleotides not matched to a gene: 5. Germline CDR1 LGHNT, CDR2 FRNRAP. CDR3 bases: TGTGCTAGTGGACGGGGACAGGGGGCGACTAACTATGGCTACACCTTC. Residues: CASGRGQGATNYGYTF. Based on the CDR3 plus reference TRBV12-5 and TRBJ1-2, the full variable domain is DARVTQTPRHKVTEMGQEVTMRCQPILGHNTVFWYRQTMMQGLELLAYFRNRAPLDDSGMPKDRFSAEMPDATLATLKIQPSEPRDSAVYFCASGRGQGATNYGYTFGSGTRLTVV.

The V and J genes are TRBV11-2 and TRBJ1-2, with 7 bases fitting TRBD1. Germline assignment: CDR1 SGHAT and CDR2 FQNNGV. This CDR3 has 15 amino acids. After removal of 2 bases from V and 5 bases from J, the junction contained 8 bases not matched to a gene. This chain's CDR3 is CASSLLRDSLYGYTF. DNA for the CDR3: TGTGCCAGCAGCTTACTTAGGGACAGCCTTTATGGCTACACCTTC.

The gene calls are TRBV30 and TRBJ2-6; tentative D call: TRBD1 (6 bases). CDR3 size: 15 residues. Per the germline V gene, CDR1 is GTSNPN and CDR2 is SVGIG (reference sequence). V was trimmed by 1 base and J by 0 bases, leaving 7 bases between them. CDR3 in DNA: TGTGCCTGGAGTGGCAGGGGCTCTGGGGCCAACGTCCTGACTTTC. It codes for CAWSGRGSGANVLTF.

The chain is built from TRBV12-3 or TRBV12-4 and TRBJ1-2; the D gene is possibly TRBD1 (6 bases). CDR3 length: 11 amino acids. Trimming took off 6 bases at V and 13 bases at J, with 15 bases between the two ends. The CDR3 reads CASSLGQQVTF. In nucleotides, the CDR3 is TGTGCCAGCAGCCTAGGACAGCAGGTCACCTTC.

This chain uses TRBV5-1 with TRBJ2-5; TRBD2 aligns across 9 bases. This CDR3 region has 15 residues. Germline values: CDR1 SGHRS, CDR2 YFSETQ. Germline trimming cut 7 bases from V and 5 bases from J; bases unmatched to any gene: 12. DNA of the CDR3: TGCGCCAGCTCAATCTCGCGGGGGGGCTTGGAGACCCAGTACTTC. Translated, it gives CASSISRGGLETQYF. Looking up the rest from reference TRBV5-1 and TRBJ2-5 gives the full variable domain: KAGVTQTPRYLIKTRGQQVTLSCSPISGHRSVSWYQQTPGQGLQFLFEYFSETQRNKGNFPGRFSGRQFSNSRSEMNVSTLELGDSALYLCASSISRGGLETQYFGPGTRLLVL.

The rearrangement joins TRBV7-9 to TRBJ1-3, with D uncertain. V lost 2 bases, J lost 5 bases, and 7 bases lay in between. This CDR3 has 13 amino acids. Germline values: CDR1 SEHNR, CDR2 FQNEAQ (reference sequence). The CDR3: CASSLPERNTIYF. The CDR3 DNA sequence: TGTGCCAGCAGCTTACCGGAGAGAAACACCATATATTTT.

This chain joins TRBV19 and TRBJ2-2; 10 positions agree with TRBD1. The ends lost 7 bases at V and 5 bases at J; junction bases unmatched: 7. The CDR3 loop spans 15 amino acids. Germline assignment: CDR1 LNHDA and CDR2 SQIVND (reference sequence). CDR3 coding DNA: TGTGCCAGTAACCCGACAGGGGGCGAAACCGGGGAGCTGTTTTTT. The encoded protein is CASNPTGGETGELFF. Drawing the rest from reference TRBV19 and TRBJ2-2, the complete variable domain is DGGITQSPKYLFRKEGQNVTLSCEQNLNHDAMYWYRQDPGQGLRLIYYSQIVNDFQKGDIAEGYSVSREKKESFPLTVTSAQKNPTAFYLCASNPTGGETGELFFGEGSRLTVL.

The V gene is TRBV27, the J gene TRBJ2-3, with TRBD2 matching 9 bases. The germline gives CDR1 MNHEY, CDR2 SMNVEV (reference sequence). V shed 6 bases, J shed 1 base, and the junction held 14 bases outside the gene matches. There are 18 residues in the CDR3. This chain's CDR3 is CASRYRGRALGGTDTQYF. Written as DNA, the CDR3 is TGTGCCAGCAGGTACCGCGGGAGGGCCTTAGGGGGCACAGATACGCAGTATTTT.

The gene calls are TRBV24-1 and TRBJ2-3; 11 nucleotides match TRBD1. Germline trimming cut 4 bases from V and 6 bases from J; bases unmatched to any gene: 8. The CDR3 has 16 residues. Germline V gene data show CDR1 as KGHDR and CDR2 as SFDVKD. The CDR3 region has the DNA TGTGCCACCAGTGACCCCGGGACAGGGGGACCGGATACGCAGTATTTT. Its protein product is CATSDPGTGGPDTQYF.

This rearrangement joins TRBV6-4 to TRBJ1-1; D may be TRBD1 (6 bases). The length of the CDR3 is 14 residues. The V and J ends lost 0 bases and 6 bases respectively, with 11 bases between them. Per the germline V gene, CDR1 is MRHNA and CDR2 is SNTAGT. CDR3 coding DNA: TGTGCCAGCAGTGACTCGAACAGGGTGTCTGAAGCTTTCTTT. Residues: CASSDSNRVSEAFF.

The chain joins TRBV18 to TRBJ1-4; D gene unclear. From germline, CDR1 is KGHSH and CDR2 LQKENI. V was clipped by 2 bases and J by 7 bases, with 17 bases between them. The CDR3 runs to 16 residues. The chain's CDR3 is CASSPSTGIKGEKLFF. In DNA form, the CDR3 reads TGTGCCAGCTCACCATCAACCGGGATCAAGGGTGAAAAACTGTTTTTT.

The rearrangement joins TRBV29-1 to TRBJ2-7, with D possibly TRBD1 on 5 matching bases. CDR1 and CDR2 (germline): SQVTM, ANQGSEA. V lost 4 bases, J lost 4 bases, and 17 bases lay in between. The CDR3 runs 14 residues. The CDR3 spells CSVGLTAPLYEQYF. CDR3 in DNA: TGCAGCGTTGGGTTGACAGCGCCCCTGTACGAGCAGTACTTC.

This clone was found once. Compared with germline, one end of the junction differs, possibly owing to a read error. The chain combines TRBV7-8 with TRBJ2-7; D remains ambiguous. The length of the CDR3 is 12 residues. Germline V gene lookup returns CDR1 SGHVS and CDR2 FQNEAQ. This CDR3 is CASSFGSVGSDF. Written as DNA, the CDR3 is TGTGCCAGCAGCTTCGGATCGGTCGGGTCCGACTTC.